The clone carrying this T cell receptor (beta chain) was detected ten times or more. This sample was taken from a study of T cells in Graves' hyperthyroidism and ophthalmopathy. The wider study: Any treatment followed the collection of peripheral blood at initial diagnosis.

V was cut by 0 bases and J by 7 bases, with 7 bases left in between. This CDR3 is built from 13 residues. Germline-derived CDR1 and CDR2 are SGHTA and FQGTGA. TCR beta CDR3 sequences were amplified from RNA transcripts. An initial round of RT-PCR targeting the TCR CDR3 relied on the HTBI primer set. Via MiXCR, TCRdb re-called the multiplex PCR reads, giving one row per CDR3 protein. This sample carries 250,000 to 300,000 distinct CDR3 sequences, about 14% of them seen once, and the ten largest clones take 13%. A patient was excluded if there was uncontrolled infection, other autoimmune disease, pregnancy or lactation.

The chain employs TRBV7-3 and TRBJ2-1; D remains unclear. The TCR was taken from a middle-aged woman with Graves' hyperthyroidism that later progressed to Graves' ophthalmopathy. What was sequenced was blood. For the CDR3, the DNA is TGTGCCAGCAGCTTAACGGATAGGAATGAGCAGTTCTTC. Translated: CASSLTDRNEQFF.